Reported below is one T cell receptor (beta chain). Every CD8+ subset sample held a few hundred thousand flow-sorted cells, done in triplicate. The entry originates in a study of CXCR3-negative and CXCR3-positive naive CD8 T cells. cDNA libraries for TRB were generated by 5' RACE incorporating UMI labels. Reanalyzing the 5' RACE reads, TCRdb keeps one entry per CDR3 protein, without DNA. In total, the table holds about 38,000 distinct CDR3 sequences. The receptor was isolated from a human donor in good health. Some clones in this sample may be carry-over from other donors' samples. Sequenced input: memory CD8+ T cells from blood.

The CDR3 loop is CASSQEIFGQGTQYF. This chain uses TRBV4-1 with TRBJ2-5; without DNA, the TCRdb call of TRBD1 cannot be checked. Germline CDR1 is MGHRA and CDR2 is YSYEKL. The CDR3 has 15 residues.